The T cell receptor (beta chain) under discussion was sequenced for a study of blood T cell repertoires in COVID-19. Overall study context: The origin of the acute and convalescent COVID-19 samples was the United States, Italy and Spain. PBMCs, B-cell-depleted T cells, or T cells were the source of the cDNA or gDNA that made up the material.

The V gene end was trimmed by 5 bases and the J gene end by 6 bases; junction bases not matched to a gene: 13. Germline V CDR1 and CDR2: MNHEY, SMNVEV (reference sequence). The CDR3 sequence is 17 residues long. The authors' processing: Using reference gene primer amplification, nucleated cell counts were estimated. Generated by immunoSEQ multiplex PCR, the TCRdb table keeps only in-frame clones and is missing some. Clonal size and the V and J genes are those of that table, whereas D and trimming came from the DNA. This table has around 390,000 clones, around nine tenths appearing once. Participants, about 18 to 90 years old, spanned approximately 26 US areas.

The receptor was isolated from a woman between 50 and 59 years old who had recovered from COVID-19. The rearrangement uses TRBV27 and TRBJ1-4, with 9 bases matching TRBD1. What was sequenced was PBMCs or T cells enriched from blood (not recorded which). In DNA, the CDR3 is TGTGCCAGCAGTCCGACAGGGGGTCGGCCCCGGGATGAAAAACTGTTTTTT. Residues: CASSPTGGRPRDEKLFF.